This paragraph reports one TCR beta chain. As yet, its antigen is unknown. This sample stems from a study of breast tumors, draining lymph nodes, adjacent tissues. Study conclusions and caveats: Tumor repertoires ranked between lymph nodes and nontumor tissue in diversity, with V and J gene preferences. Findings are consistent with lymph node origin and intratumoral expansion of most tumor T cells.

Each CDR3 protein is one row after TCRdb ran MiXCR on the multiplex PCR reads. The data contain fewer than 200,000 distinct CDR3 sequences, 30% to 35% of them singletons. Breast cancer patients provided tissue from their axillary draining lymph nodes. CDR1 and CDR2 from the germline V gene are MNHNY and SVGAGI (reference sequence). Trimming took 2 bases from V and 1 from J, leaving 14 bases between them. The length of the CDR3 is 16 residues. The sequenced sample consisted of axillary lymph node tissue. This sequence was found in a female donor with breast cancer. Some clones in this sample may be carry-over from other donors' samples. J is TRBJ1-2 and V is TRBV6-6; weak D call: TRBD1 (5 bases). DNA for the CDR3: TGTGCCAGCAGTTACAATGGGGCCGGTGGTAACTATGGCTACACCTTC. It encodes CASSYNGAGGNYGYTF.